This record concerns one TCR beta chain sequence. What it binds is not known. The assay, immunoSEQ v3.0, was run at survey level. The protocol was immunoSEQ multiplex PCR, while the TCRdb copy is restricted to in-frame clones and leaves out a portion. Of tens of thousands of clones in the sample, more than 80% are singletons; the top ten hold roughly 4%. In each sample, roughly 0.95-10 million cryopreserved PBMC were present before DNA extraction. The sample originates from a study of long-term antiretroviral therapy in people with HIV. Study conclusions and caveats: ART adherence, viral resistance and therapy changes went unrecorded. The repertoire was dominated at all time points by clones expanded before ART.

With 3 bases removed from V and 2 bases from J, the gap between germline ends came to 17 bases. The germline gives CDR1 ENHRY, CDR2 SYGVKD. The CDR3 contains 18 residues. This receptor was taken from a woman in her thirties or forties with HIV. This chain uses TRBV10-3 with TRBJ2-6, with D possibly TRBD2 on 6 matching bases. Sequenced material: unsorted PBMCs, taken 5.2 years after starting antiretroviral therapy. The CDR3 reads CAISELMGGATGANVLTF. CDR3 DNA sequence: TGTGCCATCAGTGAACTTATGGGCGGGGCTACTGGGGCCAACGTCCTGACTTTC.